These 9 T cell receptor beta chains share one sample of origin, sequenced in a study of CD8+ T cells in alopecia areata (dated by TCRdb to 2017 to 2018). According to the study, the label for this sample's time point signals: 24 weeks on oral tofacitinib. In the paper's terms, the treatment or condition label means: oral pan-JAK inhibitor, 5-10 mg twice daily. Libraries came from the immunoSEQ multiplex PCR assay. RNA was extracted from all samples and reverse transcribed into cDNA, which served as template for TCR sequencing. Imported from immuneACCESS, the table was reduced by TCRdb to in-frame sequences with V and J called. These copies leave out some clones; in studies compared against another copy, an unresolved V gene accounts for under half, and the cause of the remainder is not known. In all, the sample holds about 76,000 clones, and roughly 70% of those were seen once. Around 20% of the sample is held by the ten biggest clonotypes.

Specimen: CD8+ T cells sorted from blood, collected at week 24, from a patient treated with tofacitinib. The receptors here all came from a human donor with alopecia areata.

The V gene is TRBV29-1, the J gene TRBJ1-2; 11 bases are a match to TRBD1. Germline V CDR1 and CDR2: SQVTM, ANQGSEA. The J segment lost 4 bases and the V segment lost 0 bases, leaving 4 bases of the junction unmatched. CDR3 length: 15 residues. The CDR3 nucleotides read TGCAGCGTTGAAGATAGGGGACAGGGGGGCTATGGCTACACCTTC. It yields the protein CSVEDRGQGGYGYTF.

V gene TRBV29-1 combines with J gene TRBJ2-7; D remains unclear. Trimming took 6 bases from V and 2 from J, leaving 14 bases between them. The germline gives CDR1 SQVTM, CDR2 ANQGSEA. The CDR3 is 13 residues long. CDR3 in amino acids: CSVARSTTYEQYF. The CDR3 DNA reads as TGCAGCGTCGCCAGGTCCACGACCTACGAGCAGTACTTC.

The CDR3 here is CASSLLGGGNEQFF. CDR3 nucleotides: TGTGCCAGCAGTTTACTGGGCGGGGGCAATGAGCAGTTCTTC. The gene calls are TRBV27 and TRBJ2-1, with 7 bases aligning to TRBD2. The CDR3 runs 14 residues. The V gene end was trimmed by 2 bases and the J gene end by 6 bases; junction bases not matched to a gene: 4. Germline V gene data show CDR1 as MNHEY and CDR2 as SMNVEV (reference sequence).

This clone has just a few counts. The chain employs TRBV4-3 and TRBJ2-5; D call uncertain. There are 15 residues in the CDR3. Germline V gene sequence: CDR1 LGHNA, CDR2 YSLEER. V shed 1 base and J shed 3 bases, with 12 bases lying between them. In nucleotides, the CDR3 is TGCGCCAGCAGCCAAGGATCTGCGACCAAAGAGACCCAGTACTTC. Amino acid sequence: CASSQGSATKETQYF.

The CDR3 DNA is TGTGCCAGCATTCCACCAAGCAACACCGGGGAGCTGTTTTTT. Its protein is CASIPPSNTGELFF. The rearrangement links TRBV2 to TRBJ2-2; D gene unclear. Per the germline V gene, CDR1 is SNHLY and CDR2 is FYNNEI. The CDR3 is 14 amino acids. Trimming left V 7 bases short and J 2 bases short, with 11 bases between.

This clone was observed a handful of times. The CDR3 DNA reads as TGTGCCAGCAGTCGAGGTTCTCTAGGCGATGAGCAGTTCTTC. Encoded protein: CASSRGSLGDEQFF. The rearrangement uses TRBV6-6 and TRBJ2-1; D uncertain. Germline CDR1 MNHNY, CDR2 SVGAGI (reference sequence). The V end was cut by 5 bases, the J end by 8 bases, with 16 bases between. This CDR3 comprises 14 residues.

The gene calls are TRBV4-3 and TRBJ2-7; possible D gene TRBD2, 6 bases. The V end lost 0 bases, the J end lost 5 bases, and 11 bases lay between the germline ends. CDR3 length equals 14 residues. CDR1 is LGHNA and CDR2 is YSLEER in the germline V gene. DNA for the CDR3: TGCGCCAGCAGCCAAGATCTGGCTAGCGACGAGCAGTACTTC. This encodes CASSQDLASDEQYF.

This clone was recorded a few times. This chain joins TRBV4-1 and TRBJ2-5, with 11 bases that match TRBD1. This CDR3 region has 16 residues. CDR1 is MGHRA, CDR2 YSYEKL, per germline. V was clipped by 0 bases and J by 5 bases; unmatched bases: 5. This CDR3 is CASSQDRTGGFETQYF. The DNA for the CDR3 is TGCGCCAGCAGCCAAGACCGGACAGGGGGCTTCGAGACCCAGTACTTC.

The chain uses TRBV29-1 and TRBJ1-2; the match to TRBD1 covers 7 bases. The CDR3 is 14 amino acids. Germline-derived CDR1 and CDR2 are SQVTM and ANQGSEA. V was pared by 7 bases and J by 4 bases, with 12 bases of the junction left unmatched. CDR3 in DNA: TGCAGCGCGTGGTCCGGGTGGGACAGCTATGGCTACACCTTC. Translating it yields CSAWSGWDSYGYTF.